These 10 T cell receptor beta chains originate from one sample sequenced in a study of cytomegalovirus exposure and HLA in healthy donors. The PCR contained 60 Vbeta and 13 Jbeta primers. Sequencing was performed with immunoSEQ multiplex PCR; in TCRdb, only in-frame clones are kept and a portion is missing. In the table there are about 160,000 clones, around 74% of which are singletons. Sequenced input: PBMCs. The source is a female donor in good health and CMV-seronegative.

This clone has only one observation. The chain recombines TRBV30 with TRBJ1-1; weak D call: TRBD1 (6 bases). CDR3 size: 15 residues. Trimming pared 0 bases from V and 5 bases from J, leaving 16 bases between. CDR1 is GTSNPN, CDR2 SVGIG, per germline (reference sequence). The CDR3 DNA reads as TGTGCCTGGAGTGTGGAACCAGGGGACGAAACTGAAGCTTTCTTT. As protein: CAWSVEPGDETEAFF.

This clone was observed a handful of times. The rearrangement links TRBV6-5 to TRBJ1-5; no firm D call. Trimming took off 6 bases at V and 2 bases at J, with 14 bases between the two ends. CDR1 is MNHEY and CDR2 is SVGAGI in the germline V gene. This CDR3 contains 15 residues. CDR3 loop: CASSPHGRGNQPQHF. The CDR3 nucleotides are TGTGCCAGCAGCCCCCACGGGCGGGGCAATCAGCCCCAGCATTTT.

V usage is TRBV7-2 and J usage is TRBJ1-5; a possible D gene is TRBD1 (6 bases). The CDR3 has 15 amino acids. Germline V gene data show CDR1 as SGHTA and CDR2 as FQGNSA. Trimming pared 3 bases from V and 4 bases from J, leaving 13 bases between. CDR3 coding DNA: TGTGCCAGCAGCTTGACGGGGGGGCCGAATCAGCCCCAGCATTTT. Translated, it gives CASSLTGGPNQPQHF.

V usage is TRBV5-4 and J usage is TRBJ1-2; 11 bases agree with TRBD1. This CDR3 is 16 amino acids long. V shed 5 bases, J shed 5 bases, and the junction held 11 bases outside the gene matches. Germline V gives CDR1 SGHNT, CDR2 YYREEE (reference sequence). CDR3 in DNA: TGTGCCAGCAGTTTTCCGGGACAGGGGGGCGGGTATGGCTACACCTTC. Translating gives CASSFPGQGGGYGYTF.

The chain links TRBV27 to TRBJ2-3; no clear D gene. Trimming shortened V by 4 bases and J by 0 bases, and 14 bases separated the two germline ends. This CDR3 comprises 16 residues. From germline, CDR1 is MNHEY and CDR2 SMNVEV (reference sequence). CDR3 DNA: TGTGCCAGCAGTTCTCGCACAGTAGTAAGCACAGATACGCAGTATTTT. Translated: CASSSRTVVSTDTQYF.

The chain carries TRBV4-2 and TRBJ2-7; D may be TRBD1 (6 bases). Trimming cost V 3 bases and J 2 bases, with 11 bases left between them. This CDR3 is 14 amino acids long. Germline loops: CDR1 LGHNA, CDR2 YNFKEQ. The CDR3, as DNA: TGTGCCAGCAGCCACGGCAGGGGCACCTACGAGCAGTACTTC. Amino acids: CASSHGRGTYEQYF.

The CDR3 sequence: CATSRDIVSGGQLGNEQFF. The DNA for the CDR3 is TGTGCCACCAGCAGAGATATCGTATCGGGGGGGCAGTTAGGTAATGAGCAGTTCTTC. The chain employs TRBV15 and TRBJ2-1, with 8 positions matching TRBD2. CDR1 LNHNV and CDR2 YYDKDF come from the germline V gene (reference sequence). V was pared by 0 bases and J by 7 bases, with 17 bases of the junction left unmatched. The CDR3 covers 19 residues.

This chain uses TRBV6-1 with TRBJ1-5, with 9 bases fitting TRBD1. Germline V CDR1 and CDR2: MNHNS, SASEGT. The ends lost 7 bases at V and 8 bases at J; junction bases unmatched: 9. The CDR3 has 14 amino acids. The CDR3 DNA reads TGTGCCAGCAACCCGGGACAGGGCATTAAGCCCCAGCATTTT. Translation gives CASNPGQGIKPQHF.

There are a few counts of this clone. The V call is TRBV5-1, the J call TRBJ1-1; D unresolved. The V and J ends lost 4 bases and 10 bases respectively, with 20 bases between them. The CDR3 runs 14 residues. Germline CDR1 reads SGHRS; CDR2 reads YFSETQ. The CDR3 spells CASSLPDDPAGAFF. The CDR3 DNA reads TGCGCCAGCAGCCTTCCCGATGACCCCGCGGGAGCTTTCTTT.

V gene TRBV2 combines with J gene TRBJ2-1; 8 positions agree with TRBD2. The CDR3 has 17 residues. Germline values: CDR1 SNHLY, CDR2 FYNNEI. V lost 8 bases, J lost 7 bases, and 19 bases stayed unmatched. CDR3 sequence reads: CASYRLTSGGPSNEQFF. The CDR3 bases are TGTGCCAGCTATCGATTAACGTCGGGAGGGCCGAGTAATGAGCAGTTCTTC.